This TCR beta chain is drawn from a study of blood T cell repertoires in COVID-19. On the study more broadly: The analysed material was cDNA or gDNA that came from T cells, B-cell-depleted T cells, or PBMCs.

The protocol was immunoSEQ multiplex PCR, while the TCRdb copy is restricted to in-frame clones and leaves out a portion. This sample has around 15,000 clones, with around 90% found just once. Deletions cut 2 bases from V and 1 base from J, with 13 bases between. The CDR3 spans 16 residues. Germline V gene data show CDR1 as LGHDT and CDR2 as YNNKEL (reference sequence). This sequence originates from a human donor in a cohort sampled during active COVID-19. The chain links TRBV3-1 (or the pseudogene TRBV3-2) to TRBJ2-3; D is possibly TRBD1 (6 bases). Sequencing input: peripheral blood. The CDR3 reads CASSQQGYEGTDTQYF. CDR3 DNA sequence: TGTGCCAGCAGCCAACAGGGGTATGAGGGCACAGATACGCAGTATTTT.